The next 21 T cell receptor beta chains were all read from a single sample in a study of T cell responses to AZD1222 COVID-19 vaccine. Profiling relied on immunoSEQ multiplex PCR, and the TCRdb table lists in-frame clones only, not all of them. The data hold about 180,000 clones, with around 90% observed a single time. The source was peripheral blood, collected on day 0 of AZD1222 vaccination. The receptors stem from an adult in good health.

The rearrangement links TRBV28 to TRBJ2-3; D perhaps matches TRBD1 (6 bases). This CDR3 contains 15 residues. Germline V lookup: CDR1 MDHEN, CDR2 SYDVKM. V was cut by 5 bases and J by 3 bases, with 15 bases left in between. CDR3 DNA: TGTGCCAGCAGTCCGGCAGGGGCTACTACAGATACGCAGTATTTT. It codes for CASSPAGATTDTQYF. The full variable domain, in which reference TRBV28 and TRBJ2-3 provide the parts outside the CDR3, is DVKVTQSSRYLVKRTGEKVFLECVQDMDHENMFWYRQDPGLGLRLIYFSYDVKMKEKGDIPEGYSVSREKKERFSLILESASTNQTSMYLCASSPAGATTDTQYFGPGTRLTVL.

This clone showed up just once. The J gene is TRBJ1-2, the V gene TRBV30; the D is unclear. The germline CDR1 and CDR2 sequences are GTSNPN and SVGIG (reference sequence). V shed 2 bases and J shed 4 bases, with 14 bases lying between them. There are 14 residues in the CDR3. The CDR3 DNA follows: TGTGCCTGGAGTACCGGGTTGGCGGCCTATGGCTACACCTTC. As protein: CAWSTGLAAYGYTF.

This clone was seen once. The chain uses TRBV19 and TRBJ2-1; 8 bases are a match to TRBD2. Germline V gene sequence: CDR1 LNHDA, CDR2 SQIVND (reference sequence). This CDR3 comprises 16 residues. After removal of 3 bases from V and 4 bases from J, the junction contained 8 bases not matched to a gene. DNA of the CDR3: TGTGCCAGTAGTATGCGCGGGAGGCCAGGTTACAATGAGCAGTTCTTC. Residues: CASSMRGRPGYNEQFF.

This chain joins TRBV6-5 and TRBJ1-1; 7 bases are shared with TRBD1. The junction had 10 bases not matched to a gene; V was cut back by 4 bases and J by 2 bases. The CDR3 totals 16 residues. Germline CDR1 MNHEY, CDR2 SVGAGI. The CDR3 bases are TGTGCCAGCAGTTCGCCCTACGGGACAGAAAACACTGAAGCTTTCTTT. It is translated as CASSSPYGTENTEAFF.

V usage is TRBV6-5 and J usage is TRBJ1-5, with D possibly matching TRBD1 (6 bases). CDR1 and CDR2 (germline): MNHEY, SVGAGI. This CDR3 is 13 amino acids long. The V gene lost 4 bases and the J gene lost 7 bases, with 11 bases spanning the gap. CDR3 in amino acids: CASSSARGQPQHF. The CDR3 DNA reads TGTGCCAGCAGTTCCGCAAGGGGGCAGCCCCAGCATTTT.

This clone occurred once. The chain is built from TRBV10-3 and TRBJ2-7, with 8 nucleotides matching TRBD1. This CDR3 spans 16 amino acids. The germline CDR1 and CDR2 sequences are ENHRY and SYGVKD. Trimming removed 5 bases from V and 2 bases from J; junction bases left unmatched: 11. CDR3 protein: CAISHPRGQAPYEQYF. The CDR3, as DNA: TGTGCCATCAGTCATCCCCGGGGACAGGCCCCCTACGAGCAGTACTTC.

V and J are TRBV7-2 and TRBJ1-5; D possibly corresponds to TRBD1 (6 bases). V lost 4 bases and J lost 2, with 18 bases in between. This CDR3 is 17 amino acids long. Germline-derived CDR1 and CDR2 are SGHTA and FQGNSA. This chain's CDR3 is CASSSLLGPGGNQPQHF. Written as DNA, the CDR3 is TGTGCCAGCAGCTCCCTCTTAGGACCAGGGGGCAATCAGCCCCAGCATTTT.

This chain joins TRBV6-1 and TRBJ2-2, with 8 bases matching TRBD2. From germline, CDR1 is MNHNS and CDR2 SASEGT. The CDR3 sequence is 16 residues long. V was pared by 4 bases and J by 7 bases, with 11 bases of the junction left unmatched. CDR3 sequence: CASSAEAGVYGGELFF. The CDR3 DNA is TGTGCCAGCAGTGCAGAAGCGGGAGTCTATGGCGGGGAGCTGTTTTTT.

The chain carries TRBV28 and TRBJ2-7; D possibly uses TRBD1 or TRBD2 (5 bases each). The ends were cut back, 4 bases at V and 4 bases at J, with 29 bases in the middle. The length of the CDR3 is 19 residues. Germline values: CDR1 MDHEN, CDR2 SYDVKM. CDR3 amino acids: CASSSQTTYLRQGTYEQYF. The CDR3, as DNA: TGTGCCAGCAGTTCGCAGACCACTTATCTCAGGCAAGGGACGTACGAGCAGTACTTC.

The chain employs TRBV27 and TRBJ2-5, with D possibly matching TRBD2 (5 bases). CDR1 is MNHEY, CDR2 SMNVEV, per germline (reference sequence). V lost 4 bases to trimming and J lost 5 bases, with 14 bases between them. The CDR3 contains 14 residues. CDR3 coding DNA: TGTGCCAGCAGTTCGGACGGGGTCTGGGAGACCCAGTACTTC. Amino acid sequence: CASSSDGVWETQYF.

The chain is built from TRBV3-1 (or the pseudogene TRBV3-2) and TRBJ2-5, with 8 bases identical to TRBD1. The V gene's germline CDR1 is LGHDT and CDR2 YNNKEL (reference sequence). This CDR3 contains 15 residues. V was clipped by 3 bases and J by 4 bases; unmatched bases: 7. CDR3 sequence (DNA): TGTGCCAGCAGCCAGAGCTTTACAGGGGGAGAGACCCAGTACTTC. Protein product: CASSQSFTGGETQYF.

V gene TRBV12-3 or TRBV12-4 combines with J gene TRBJ2-2, with D perhaps matching TRBD1 (5 bases). Between the trimmed V and J ends, which lost 6 bases and 7 bases, there was a span of 9 bases. The CDR3 is made up of 12 amino acids. DNA of the CDR3: TGTGCCAGCAGCAGGGCACTCGGGGAGCTGTTTTTT. Translating gives CASSRALGELFF.

This chain links TRBV29-1 with TRBJ2-1; the D gene could be TRBD1 or TRBD2 (5 bases each). There are 11 residues in the CDR3. Germline V CDR1 and CDR2: SQVTM, ANQGSEA. Trimming removed 1 base at V and 10 bases at J, with 8 bases between. CDR3 protein: CSVEVGPEQFF. CDR3 in DNA: TGCAGCGTTGAAGTGGGACCGGAGCAGTTCTTC.

The rearrangement joins TRBV30 to TRBJ1-4; 9 bases map to TRBD1. After removal of 2 bases from V and 15 bases from J, the junction contained 13 bases not matched to a gene. This CDR3 has 14 amino acids. Germline CDR1 is GTSNPN and CDR2 is SVGIG (reference sequence). The CDR3 region is CAWSSPGQGDVVFF. The CDR3 DNA reads TGTGCCTGGAGTTCCCCGGGACAGGGTGATGTTGTGTTTTTT. The variable domain in full, with the rest retrieved from reference TRBV30 and TRBJ1-4, is SQTIHQWPATLVQPVGSPLSLECTVEGTSNPNLYWYRQAAGRGLQLLFYSVGIGQISSEVPQNLSASRPQDRQFILSSKKLLLSDSGFYLCAWSSPGQGDVVFFGSGTQLSVL.

This clone showed up just a few times. This chain joins TRBV29-1 and TRBJ1-1; D remains ambiguous. The CDR3 totals 13 residues. The V and J ends lost 4 bases and 1 base respectively, with 10 bases between them. Germline values: CDR1 SQVTM, CDR2 ANQGSEA. The CDR3 region is CSVVGFGNTEAFF. CDR3 nucleotide sequence: TGCAGCGTTGTAGGGTTCGGGAACACTGAAGCTTTCTTT.

The rearrangement uses TRBV4-1 and TRBJ1-1; possibly TRBD1 for D (5 bases). This CDR3 is 14 amino acids long. Germline-derived CDR1 and CDR2 are MGHRA and YSYEKL. V gave up 0 bases and J gave up 6 bases, with 11 bases separating them. CDR3 amino acids: CASSQETSRAEAFF. The CDR3 DNA is TGCGCCAGCAGCCAAGAAACGAGCAGGGCTGAAGCTTTCTTT.

This clone has only one observation. This chain links TRBV7-9 with TRBJ2-2; 7 nucleotides line up with TRBD2. The CDR3 extends over 15 amino acids. Germline CDR1 is SEHNR and CDR2 is FQNEAQ (reference sequence). V was pared by 5 bases and J by 0 bases, with 3 bases of the junction left unmatched. The CDR3 DNA follows: TGTGCCAGCAGCGCGGGACTATCGAACACCGGGGAGCTGTTTTTT. This sequence encodes CASSAGLSNTGELFF.

The count of this clone is one. The chain carries TRBV9 and TRBJ1-1; the D gene is possibly TRBD1 (5 bases). The V end lost 4 bases, the J end lost 2 bases, and 15 bases lay between the germline ends. Germline CDR1 is SGDLS and CDR2 is YYNGEE. This CDR3 has 15 amino acids. CDR3 residues: CASSPRGLLNTEAFF. Here the CDR3 DNA reads TGTGCCAGCAGCCCTAGGGGACTCCTAAACACTGAAGCTTTCTTT.

The gene calls are TRBV19 and TRBJ2-7, with D unclear. The CDR3 runs to 12 residues. Germline V lookup: CDR1 LNHDA, CDR2 SQIVND (reference sequence). The germline V and J ends were trimmed by 5 bases and 5 bases, with 10 bases remaining between them. CDR3 nucleotide sequence: TGTGCCAGTAGTCCTCATTCCAACGAGCAGTACTTC. This encodes CASSPHSNEQYF.

A single count supports this clone. The V gene is TRBV2, the J gene TRBJ1-1, with D uncertain. Germline V gives CDR1 SNHLY, CDR2 FYNNEI. The V end was cut by 6 bases, the J end by 0 bases, with 8 bases between. The CDR3 consists of 13 residues. CDR3 amino acids: CASRQILNTEAFF. DNA for the CDR3: TGTGCCAGCAGACAGATCCTGAACACTGAAGCTTTCTTT.

The V and J genes are TRBV29-1 and TRBJ2-7; no definite D call. CDR1 and CDR2 from the germline V gene are SQVTM and ANQGSEA. Trimming shortened V by 4 bases and J by 0 bases, and 10 bases separated the two germline ends. This CDR3 region has 13 residues. The CDR3 is CSVVDPPSYEQYF. The CDR3 nucleotides read TGCAGCGTTGTGGACCCACCCTCCTACGAGCAGTACTTC.